This T cell receptor (beta chain) was captured by sequencing in a study of T cell changes during pregnancy in multiple sclerosis. Germline CDR1 and CDR2: SGHRS and YFSETQ. Unmatched junction bases numbered 6, after V lost 6 bases and J lost 5 bases. The CDR3 is 14 amino acids. This clone was observed a single time. TCRdb's copy holds only in-frame clones and misses some; the assay was immunoSEQ multiplex PCR. The sample yields roughly 100,000 clones, approximately 90% seen once. This specimen was peripheral blood, taken after pregnancy. The TCR comes from a female donor with multiple sclerosis, enrolled in a pregnancy study. The chain carries TRBV5-1 and TRBJ2-1; TRBD1 matches at 9 bases. The DNA of the CDR3 is TGCGCCAGCAACCAACAGGGGGCTAACAATGAGCAGTTCTTC. Translated, it gives CASNQQGANNEQFF. Looking up the rest from reference TRBV5-1 and TRBJ2-1 gives the full variable domain: KAGVTQTPRYLIKTRGQQVTLSCSPISGHRSVSWYQQTPGQGLQFLFEYFSETQRNKGNFPGRFSGRQFSNSRSEMNVSTLELGDSALYLCASNQQGANNEQFFGPGTRLTVL.